One and the same sample provided the 23 T cell receptor beta chains below, sequenced in a study of memory CD4+ T cells and cytomegalovirus serostatus. Single viable CD3+CD4+CD8-CD45RO+ cells were sorted as the memory CD4+ T cells. The repertoire was sequenced with immunoSEQ multiplex PCR; TCRdb's copy has only in-frame clones and lacks some. The sample lists about 50,000 clones; around four fifths were seen once. Sequencing was done on a sample of memory CD4+ T cells from blood. The receptors stem from an adult in good health and CMV-seronegative.

This clone was observed a handful of times. The V and J genes are TRBV18 and TRBJ2-7; D remains ambiguous. This CDR3 is 14 amino acids long. The germline V and J ends were trimmed by 2 bases and 0 bases, with 8 bases remaining between them. Germline lookup yields CDR1 KGHSH and CDR2 LQKENI. CDR3 residues: CASSPSHSSYEQYF. CDR3 bases: TGTGCCAGCTCACCATCGCACAGCTCCTACGAGCAGTACTTC. Supplemented by reference TRBV18 and TRBJ2-7, the full variable domain reads NAGVMQNPRHLVRRRGQEARLRCSPMKGHSHVYWYRQLPEEGLKFMVYLQKENIIDESGMPKERFSAEFPKEGPSILRIQQVVRGDSAAYFCASSPSHSSYEQYFGPGTRLTVT.

This chain links TRBV7-2 with TRBJ1-2; maybe TRBD1 (6 bases). Germline CDR1 SGHTA, CDR2 FQGNSA. The V end was cut by 5 bases, the J end by 8 bases, with 12 bases between. This CDR3 is 12 amino acids long. The CDR3 DNA reads TGTGCCAGCAGCGGAGGGGGGGCCGGCTACACCTTC. Amino acid sequence: CASSGGGAGYTF.

The rearrangement links TRBV5-1 to TRBJ2-4; 7 positions agree with TRBD1. The CDR3 is made up of 15 amino acids. The germline V gene encodes CDR1 SGHRS and CDR2 YFSETQ. Losses at the gene ends were 5 bases for V and 7 bases for J; bases not matched to a gene: 12. CDR3 bases: TGCGCCAGCAGGATGTTCGAGACAGGGTTTAACATTCAGTACTTC. It yields the protein CASRMFETGFNIQYF. Filled out from reference TRBV5-1 and TRBJ2-4, the complete variable domain reads KAGVTQTPRYLIKTRGQQVTLSCSPISGHRSVSWYQQTPGQGLQFLFEYFSETQRNKGNFPGRFSGRQFSNSRSEMNVSTLELGDSALYLCASRMFETGFNIQYFGAGTRLSVL.

In DNA form, the CDR3 reads TGTGCCAGCAGCCACCCGACAGGGGGCTCTGGAAACACCATATATTTT. Translation gives CASSHPTGGSGNTIYF. The rearrangement links TRBV4-2 to TRBJ1-3; 9 bases are shared with TRBD1. The CDR3 totals 16 residues. The V and J ends lost 3 bases and 0 bases, in that order; junction bases with no gene match: 3. CDR1 LGHNA and CDR2 YNFKEQ come from the germline V gene.

The rearrangement uses TRBV7-6 and TRBJ1-5; D call uncertain. Trimming left V 2 bases short and J 1 base short, with 3 bases between. Per the germline V gene, CDR1 is SGHVS and CDR2 is FNYEAQ. This CDR3 is 13 amino acids long. The CDR3 region has the DNA TGTGCCAGCAGCTTACAGAGCAATCAGCCCCAGCATTTT. Its translation: CASSLQSNQPQHF. The full variable domain, in which reference TRBV7-6 and TRBJ1-5 provide the parts outside the CDR3, is GAGVSQSPRYKVTKRGQDVALRCDPISGHVSLYWYRQALGQGPEFLTYFNYEAQQDKSGLPNDRFSAERPEGSISTLTIQRTEQRDSAMYRCASSLQSNQPQHFGDGTRLSIL.

This sequence joins TRBV4-2 and TRBJ1-4, with 8 bases fitting TRBD1. Germline values: CDR1 LGHNA, CDR2 YNFKEQ. V lost 0 bases, J lost 0 bases, and 12 bases stayed unmatched. This CDR3 is built from 20 residues. The CDR3 region has the DNA TGTGCCAGCAGCCAAGATCGAGGACAGGGAAGAGGTGCAACTAATGAAAAACTGTTTTTT. Translation: CASSQDRGQGRGATNEKLFF.

This clone was seen once. CDR3: CASSADTGGKGEGTQYF. The CDR3 DNA sequence: TGTGCCAGCAGCGCGGATACAGGGGGCAAGGGGGAAGGTACGCAGTATTTT. The chain combines TRBV9 with TRBJ2-3; the match to TRBD1 covers 9 bases. The germline V gene has CDR1 SGDLS and CDR2 YYNGEE. The junction had 16 bases not matched to a gene; V was cut back by 3 bases and J by 8 bases. This CDR3 spans 17 amino acids.

This chain joins TRBV7-9 and TRBJ1-5, with D possibly TRBD1 on 5 matching bases. With 5 bases removed from V and 5 bases from J, the gap between germline ends came to 13 bases. Germline V CDR1 and CDR2: SEHNR, FQNEAQ (reference sequence). This CDR3 region has 14 residues. CDR3 in amino acids: CASSGQGGDQPQHF. The CDR3 nucleotides read TGTGCCAGCAGCGGACAAGGCGGGGATCAGCCCCAGCATTTT.

The chain uses TRBV14 and TRBJ2-4; D is perhaps TRBD2 (5 bases). The CDR3 loop spans 12 amino acids. V was trimmed by 0 bases and J by 16 bases, leaving 13 bases between them. The germline gives CDR1 SGHDN, CDR2 FVKESK. For the CDR3, the DNA is TGTGCCAGCAGCCAAGATGGAGGTCGTCAATACTTC. Protein: CASSQDGGRQYF.

The sample holds a few counts of this clone. The chain is built from TRBV29-1 and TRBJ1-4, with D unresolved. The germline V gene has CDR1 SQVTM and CDR2 ANQGSEA. The CDR3 totals 14 residues. CDR3 protein: CRYWATATNEKLFF. The CDR3 DNA reads TGCAGGTATTGGGCGACTGCAACTAATGAAAAACTGTTTTTT.

The chain is built from TRBV10-3 and TRBJ1-2, with a weak D call TRBD1 (6 bases). The V and J ends lost 3 bases and 6 bases respectively, with 8 bases between them. The CDR3 is 12 residues long. The V gene's germline CDR1 is ENHRY and CDR2 SYGVKD. For the CDR3, the DNA is TGTGCCATCAGTGAAAGGGGGGATGGCTACACCTTC. Translation gives CAISERGDGYTF.

This clone turned up a few times. The chain uses TRBV6-5 and TRBJ2-7; D unclear. V lost 6 bases to trimming and J lost 0 bases, with 12 bases between them. In germline, CDR1 is MNHEY, CDR2 SVGAGI. The CDR3 is made up of 14 amino acids. The CDR3 region is CASRGDPTSYEQYF. In DNA form, the CDR3 reads TGTGCCAGCAGAGGTGACCCCACCTCCTACGAGCAGTACTTC.

V and J are TRBV30 and TRBJ1-5; TRBD1 is a possible D gene (5 bases). The V gene lost 4 bases and the J gene lost 7 bases, with 14 bases spanning the gap. The CDR3 is 13 amino acids. CDR1 is GTSNPN and CDR2 is SVGIG in the germline V gene (reference sequence). The CDR3 DNA follows: TGTGCCTGGACCAGGGCAGGGAGACAGCCCCAGCATTTT. Its translation is CAWTRAGRQPQHF.

V and J are TRBV5-4 and TRBJ2-7; 7 bases align to TRBD1. V lost 4 bases, J lost 5 bases, and 15 bases stayed unmatched. CDR1 and CDR2 (germline): SGHNT, YYREEE (reference sequence). The CDR3 consists of 16 residues. The CDR3 protein is CASSSNRKGAQDEQYF. The CDR3 nucleotides are TGTGCCAGCAGCAGTAACAGGAAGGGGGCGCAGGACGAGCAGTACTTC. Full variable domain (rest looked up from reference TRBV5-4 and TRBJ2-7): ETGVTQSPTHLIKTRGQQVTLRCSSQSGHNTVSWYQQALGQGPQFIFQYYREEENGRGNFPPRFSGLQFPNYSSELNVNALELDDSALYLCASSSNRKGAQDEQYFGPGTRLTVT.

This clone was found a few times. V gene TRBV7-2 combines with J gene TRBJ1-2; no reliable D call. There are 17 residues in the CDR3. The V gene's germline CDR1 is SGHTA and CDR2 FQGNSA. V lost 3 bases, J lost 6 bases, and 23 bases lay in between. CDR3 nucleotide sequence: TGTGCCAGCAGCTTTGATGCTGGCGCAAGGGCAGCGGATGGCTACACCTTC. Translating it yields CASSFDAGARAADGYTF.

The chain combines TRBV18 with TRBJ1-6, with TRBD1 matching 10 bases. This CDR3 contains 14 residues. CDR1 is KGHSH and CDR2 is LQKENI in the germline V gene. V was clipped by 3 bases and J by 10 bases; unmatched bases: 3. The CDR3 bases are TGTGCCAGCTCACCGGGACAGGGGTTCTCACCCCTCCACTTT. Translation: CASSPGQGFSPLHF.

V usage is TRBV27 and J usage is TRBJ1-1, with 7 bases that match TRBD1. Germline CDR1 reads MNHEY; CDR2 reads SMNVEV (reference sequence). This CDR3 contains 18 residues. The trim removed 4 bases at V and 5 bases at J, leaving 19 bases unmatched. The CDR3 nucleotides are TGTGCCAGCAGTTCCTCCCAGCAACAGACAGGGCGTAGGACTGAAGCTTTCTTT. Residues: CASSSSQQQTGRRTEAFF.

This sequence joins TRBV19 and TRBJ2-7; a possible D gene is TRBD1 (5 bases). Germline V gene data show CDR1 as LNHDA and CDR2 as SQIVND (reference sequence). V shed 1 base and J shed 1 base, with 8 bases lying between them. The CDR3 is made up of 14 amino acids. The DNA for the CDR3 is TGTGCCAGTAGTATAGGCAGGGCATCCTACGAGCAGTACTTC. This gives the protein CASSIGRASYEQYF.

The rearrangement uses TRBV19 and TRBJ1-1, with D possibly being TRBD1 (5 bases). The germline CDR1 and CDR2 sequences are LNHDA and SQIVND (reference sequence). This CDR3 is 19 amino acids long. V was pared by 0 bases and J by 2 bases, with 22 bases between. The CDR3 coding sequence is TGTGCCAGTAGTATAGATCGGGTATTGCTTGGGACGGCAAACACTGAAGCTTTCTTT. Translated, it gives CASSIDRVLLGTANTEAFF.

The V gene is TRBV9, the J gene TRBJ2-3; TRBD2 aligns across 7 bases. In germline, CDR1 is SGDLS, CDR2 YYNGEE. The CDR3 has 16 residues. Trimming removed 0 bases from V and 2 bases from J; junction bases left unmatched: 6. CDR3 in DNA: TGTGCCAGCAGCGTAGACCCGGGGGGAATCACAGATACGCAGTATTTT. Translated, it gives CASSVDPGGITDTQYF.

This clone was found once. This sequence joins TRBV7-2 and TRBJ1-6; D might be TRBD1 (5 bases). Germline V lookup: CDR1 SGHTA, CDR2 FQGNSA. CDR3 length equals 14 residues. V lost 2 bases and J lost 8, with 10 bases in between. CDR3 region: CASSLSGTDSPLHF. CDR3 nucleotide sequence: TGTGCCAGCAGCTTATCAGGGACGGATTCACCCCTCCACTTT.

The chain joins TRBV7-2 to TRBJ2-3; TRBD2 agrees at 15 bases. The trim removed 0 bases at V and 0 bases at J, leaving 4 bases unmatched. Germline V gene lookup returns CDR1 SGHTA and CDR2 FQGNSA. The CDR3 has 19 residues. CDR3 bases: TGTGCCAGCAGCTTAGCGGGACTAGCGGGGGGTGTTAGCACAGATACGCAGTATTTT. Amino acids: CASSLAGLAGGVSTDTQYF.

This chain links TRBV10-3 with TRBJ1-2; TRBD1 aligns across 7 bases. The CDR3 covers 14 residues. Germline-derived CDR1 and CDR2 are ENHRY and SYGVKD. The V and J ends lost 7 bases and 4 bases, in that order; junction bases with no gene match: 9. Written as DNA, the CDR3 is TGTGCCATCACCCAGACAGGGTTATTCTATGGCTACACCTTC. This codes for CAITQTGLFYGYTF.